These 10 T cell receptor beta chains were sequenced from one sample in a study of low-dose radiotherapy and immunotherapy resistance in tumors. cDNA synthesis used a TRAV/TRBV-specific primer set for both chains. TCR amplification involved 20 PCR cycles with a constant-region primer and V-primer adapter. A single record per CDR3 protein comes from TCRdb applying MiXCR to the reads. Of about 10,000 distinct CDR3 sequences listed, 40% to 65% are singletons. Receptors were obtained from a human donor with advanced metastatic prostate, ovarian, gallbladder or colorectal cancer (not recorded which). This table probably holds off-target reads from a library built for another chain.

The rearrangement links TRBV19 to TRBJ2-1; D is tentatively TRBD1 or TRBD2 (7 bases each). CDR3 size: 19 residues. Germline V gene lookup returns CDR1 LNHDA and CDR2 SQIVND (reference sequence). V lost 7 bases, J lost 0 bases, and 25 bases lay in between. The CDR3 spells CASNMGNRGGYGSYNEQFF. The CDR3 nucleotides are TGTGCCAGTAACATGGGGAACAGGGGAGGGTACGGCTCCTACAATGAGCAGTTCTTC.

The sample holds a few counts of this clonotype. The chain couples TRBV28 to TRBJ2-7; 7 bases fit TRBD2. Germline V gives CDR1 MDHEN, CDR2 SYDVKM. This CDR3 has 13 residues. Losses at the gene ends were 6 bases for V and 4 bases for J; bases not matched to a gene: 6. The CDR3 DNA follows: TGTGCCAGCAGGTGGGGAGGGTCGTACGAGCAGTACTTC. Amino acid sequence: CASRWGGSYEQYF.

The chain links TRBV21-1 to TRBJ2-7; no DNA check was done on the table's D call, TRBD2. TRBV21-1 has pseudogene status. This CDR3 comprises 15 residues. CDR3 nucleotides: TGTGCCAGCAGCAAAGACCCTCGAGGAACCCTCGAGCAGTACTTC. Translated: CASSKDPRGTLEQYF.

The chain couples TRBV5-1 to TRBJ2-7, with 10 bases aligning to TRBD1. This CDR3 comprises 14 residues. V gave up 3 bases and J gave up 2 bases; unmatched junction bases: 2. Germline lookup yields CDR1 SGHRS and CDR2 YFSETQ. CDR3 sequence: CASSSGQGTYEQYF. The CDR3 DNA reads TGCGCCAGCAGCTCGGGACAGGGGACCTACGAGCAGTACTTC.

In this sample, this clonotype turned up a few times. V usage is TRBV7-3 and J usage is TRBJ2-5; TRBD1 aligns across 12 bases. Germline assignment: CDR1 SGHTA and CDR2 FQGTGA. The CDR3 is 15 residues long. Unmatched junction bases numbered 7, after V lost 6 bases and J lost 5 bases. CDR3 residues: CASSSGQGAGETQYF. The CDR3 DNA follows: TGTGCCAGCAGTTCGGGACAGGGGGCAGGGGAGACCCAGTACTTC.

The rearrangement joins TRBV5-1 to TRBJ2-7, with D possibly TRBD2 on 5 matching bases. The length of the CDR3 is 15 residues. V dropped 0 bases and J dropped 3 bases, with 13 bases sitting between them. Germline V gives CDR1 SGHRS, CDR2 YFSETQ. The CDR3 DNA reads as TGCGCCAGCAGCTTGGCGGCTGGGAGCCACTACGAGCAGTACTTC. It specifies CASSLAAGSHYEQYF.

The gene calls are TRBV19 and TRBJ1-2, with D uncertain. The ends were cut back, 6 bases at V and 2 bases at J, with 13 bases in the middle. Germline CDR1 is LNHDA and CDR2 is SQIVND (reference sequence). The CDR3 totals 14 residues. CDR3 DNA: TGTGCCAGTAGGTTCAGCCATAGGAACTATGGCTACACCTTC. Its protein is CASRFSHRNYGYTF.

This clonotype showed up just once. The V call is TRBV5-3, the J call TRBJ2-2; tentatively, D is TRBD1 or TRBD2 (6 bases each). TRBV5-3 is an open reading frame whose function is uncertain. CDR3 length: 18 amino acids. V was cut by 8 bases and J by 8 bases, with 31 bases left in between. CDR3 nucleotides: TGTGCCAGCAGCCCGCCCGAGTGGGGGGCTGGTCTCGAGGGGGAGCTGTTTTTT. As protein: CASSPPEWGAGLEGELFF.

The gene calls are TRBV5-1 and TRBJ2-1; 7 bases line up with TRBD1. Germline CDR1 is SGHRS and CDR2 is YFSETQ. Trimming cost V 0 bases and J 4 bases; bases outside gene matches: 4. The CDR3 has 15 amino acids. CDR3 sequence: CASSLEGASYNEQFF. In DNA, the CDR3 is TGCGCCAGCAGCTTGGAGGGGGCATCGTACAATGAGCAGTTCTTC.

This chain uses TRBV6-8 with TRBJ1-4; D may be TRBD1 (6 bases). The V gene lost 6 bases and the J gene lost 0 bases, with 8 bases spanning the gap. CDR1 is MNHGY and CDR2 is SAAAGT in the germline V gene. CDR3 size: 14 residues. The CDR3 spells CASSRGTTNEKLFF. The CDR3 nucleotides are TGTGCCAGCAGCAGGGGAACAACTAATGAAAAACTGTTTTTT.